The 3 T cell receptor beta chains given below trace back to one sample, sequenced in a study of T cell responses to AZD1222 COVID-19 vaccine. Sequencing was performed with immunoSEQ multiplex PCR; in TCRdb, only in-frame clones are kept and a portion is missing. The repertoire holds about 150,000 clones, 90% seen once, with roughly 1.7% in the top ten. The sequenced sample was peripheral blood, obtained on day 0 of AZD1222 vaccination. Source of these receptors: an adult in good health.

For the CDR3, the DNA is TGTGCCAGCAGTTCTTGGGAGGGGCAGGGCAGCAATCAGCCCCAGCATTTT. Encoded protein: CASSSWEGQGSNQPQHF. The genes are TRBV28 and TRBJ1-5; D may be TRBD1 (5 bases). Germline V gives CDR1 MDHEN, CDR2 SYDVKM. Trimming took off 4 bases at V and 1 base at J, with 17 bases between the two ends. The CDR3 extends over 17 amino acids.

The chain recombines TRBV2 with TRBJ2-5, with D hard to call. V dropped 5 bases and J dropped 4 bases, with 14 bases sitting between them. The CDR3 has 14 residues. Germline CDR1 and CDR2: SNHLY and FYNNEI. The CDR3 DNA sequence: TGTGCCAGCAGTTCCCTTGGGCTGGGAGAGACCCAGTACTTC. Translation gives CASSSLGLGETQYF.

This clone has just one count. The gene calls are TRBV4-2 and TRBJ1-5, with a possible D match to TRBD1 (5 bases). The CDR3 runs 17 residues. The V end was cut by 2 bases, the J end by 1 base, with 15 bases between. CDR1 is LGHNA and CDR2 is YNFKEQ in the germline V gene. CDR3 sequence reads: CASSQTIPRGSNQPQHF. In DNA form, the CDR3 reads TGTGCCAGCAGCCAAACGATTCCTCGGGGGAGCAATCAGCCCCAGCATTTT.